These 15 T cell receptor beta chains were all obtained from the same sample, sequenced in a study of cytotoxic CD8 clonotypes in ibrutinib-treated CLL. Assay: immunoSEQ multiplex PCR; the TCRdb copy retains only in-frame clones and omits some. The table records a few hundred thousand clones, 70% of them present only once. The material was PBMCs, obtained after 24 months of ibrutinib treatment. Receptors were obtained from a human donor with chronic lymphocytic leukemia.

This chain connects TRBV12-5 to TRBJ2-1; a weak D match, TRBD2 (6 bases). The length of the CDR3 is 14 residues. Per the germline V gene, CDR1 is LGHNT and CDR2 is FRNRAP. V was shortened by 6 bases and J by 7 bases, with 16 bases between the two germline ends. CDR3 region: CASGETAGDNEQFF. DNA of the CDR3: TGTGCTAGTGGCGAGACAGCGGGTGATAATGAGCAGTTCTTC. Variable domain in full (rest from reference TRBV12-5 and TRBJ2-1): DARVTQTPRHKVTEMGQEVTMRCQPILGHNTVFWYRQTMMQGLELLAYFRNRAPLDDSGMPKDRFSAEMPDATLATLKIQPSEPRDSAVYFCASGETAGDNEQFFGPGTRLTVL.

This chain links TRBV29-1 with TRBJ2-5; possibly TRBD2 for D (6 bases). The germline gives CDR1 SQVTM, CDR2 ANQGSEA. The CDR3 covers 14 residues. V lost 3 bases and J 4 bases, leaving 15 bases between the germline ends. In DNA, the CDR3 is TGCAGCGTTGATTCGGGCGGGGCAGGAGAGACCCAGTACTTC. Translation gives CSVDSGGAGETQYF.

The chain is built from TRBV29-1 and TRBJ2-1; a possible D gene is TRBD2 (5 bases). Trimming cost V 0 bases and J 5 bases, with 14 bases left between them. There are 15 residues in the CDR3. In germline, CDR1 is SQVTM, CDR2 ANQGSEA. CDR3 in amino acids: CSVEDPGGLHNEQFF. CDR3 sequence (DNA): TGCAGCGTTGAAGATCCTGGCGGGCTCCACAATGAGCAGTTCTTC.

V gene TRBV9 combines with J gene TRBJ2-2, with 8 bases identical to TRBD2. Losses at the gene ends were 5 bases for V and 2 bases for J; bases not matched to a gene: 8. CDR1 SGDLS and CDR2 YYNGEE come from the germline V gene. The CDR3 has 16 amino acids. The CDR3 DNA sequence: TGTGCCAGCAGGGGGACGAGCGGGAGTAACACCGGGGAGCTGTTTTTT. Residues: CASRGTSGSNTGELFF. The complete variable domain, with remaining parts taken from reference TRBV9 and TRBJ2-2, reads DSGVTQTPKHLITATGQRVTLRCSPRSGDLSVYWYQQSLDQGLQFLIQYYNGEERAKGNILERFSAQQFPDLHSELNLSSLELGDSALYFCASRGTSGSNTGELFFGEGSRLTVL.

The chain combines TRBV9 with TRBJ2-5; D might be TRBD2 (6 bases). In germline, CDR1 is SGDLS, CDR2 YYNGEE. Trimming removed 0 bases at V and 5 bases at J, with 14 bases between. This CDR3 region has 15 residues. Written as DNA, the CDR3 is TGTGCCAGCAGCGTAGCGACGGGCGGGGAGGAGACCCAGTACTTC. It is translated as CASSVATGGEETQYF.

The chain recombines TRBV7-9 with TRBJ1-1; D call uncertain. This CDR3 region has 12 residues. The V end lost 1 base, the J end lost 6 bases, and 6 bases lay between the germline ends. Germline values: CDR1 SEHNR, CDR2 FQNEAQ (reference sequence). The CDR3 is CASSLGGSEAFF. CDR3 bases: TGTGCCAGCAGCTTAGGGGGTTCTGAAGCTTTCTTT.

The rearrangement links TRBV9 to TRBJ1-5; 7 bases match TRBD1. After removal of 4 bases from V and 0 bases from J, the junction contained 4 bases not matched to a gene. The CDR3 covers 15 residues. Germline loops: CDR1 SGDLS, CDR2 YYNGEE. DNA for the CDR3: TGTGCCAGCAGCCGGGGACAGAGTAGCAATCAGCCCCAGCATTTT. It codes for CASSRGQSSNQPQHF.

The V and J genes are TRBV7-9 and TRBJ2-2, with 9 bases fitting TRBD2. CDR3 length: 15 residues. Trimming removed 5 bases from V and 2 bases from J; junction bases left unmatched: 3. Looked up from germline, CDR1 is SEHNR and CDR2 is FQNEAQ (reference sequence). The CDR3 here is CASSGTSLNTGELFF. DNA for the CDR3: TGTGCCAGCAGCGGGACTAGCCTTAACACCGGGGAGCTGTTTTTT.

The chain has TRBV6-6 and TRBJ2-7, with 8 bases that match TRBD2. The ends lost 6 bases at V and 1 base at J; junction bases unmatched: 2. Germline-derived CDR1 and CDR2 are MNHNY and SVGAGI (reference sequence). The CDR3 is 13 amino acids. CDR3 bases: TGTGCCAGCAGCTTAGCGGGGTCCTACGAGCAGTACTTC. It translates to CASSLAGSYEQYF.

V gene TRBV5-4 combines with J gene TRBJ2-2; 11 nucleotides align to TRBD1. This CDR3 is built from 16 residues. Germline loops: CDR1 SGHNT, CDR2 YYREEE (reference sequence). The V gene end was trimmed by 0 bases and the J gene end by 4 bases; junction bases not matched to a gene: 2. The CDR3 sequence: CASSLGDRGFTGELFF. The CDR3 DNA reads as TGTGCCAGCAGCTTGGGGGACAGGGGGTTCACCGGGGAGCTGTTTTTT.

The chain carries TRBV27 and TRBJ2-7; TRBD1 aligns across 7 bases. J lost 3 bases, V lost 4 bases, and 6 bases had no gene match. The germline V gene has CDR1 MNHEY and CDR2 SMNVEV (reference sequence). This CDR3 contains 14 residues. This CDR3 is CASSSAGQVYEQYF. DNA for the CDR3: TGTGCCAGCAGTTCCGCCGGACAGGTCTACGAGCAGTACTTC.

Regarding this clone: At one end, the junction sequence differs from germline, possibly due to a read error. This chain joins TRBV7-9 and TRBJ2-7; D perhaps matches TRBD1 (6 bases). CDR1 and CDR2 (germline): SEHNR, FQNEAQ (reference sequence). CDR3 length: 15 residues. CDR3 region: CASSGNGGTVKGVGF. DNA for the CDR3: TGTGCCAGCAGCGGAAACGGCGGAACAGTGAAGGGGGTTGGCTTC.

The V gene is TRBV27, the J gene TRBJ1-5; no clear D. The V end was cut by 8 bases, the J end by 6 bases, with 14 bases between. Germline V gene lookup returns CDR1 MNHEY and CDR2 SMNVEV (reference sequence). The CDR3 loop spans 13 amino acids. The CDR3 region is CASSTQEGQPQHF. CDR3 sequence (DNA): TGTGCCAGCTCGACCCAAGAAGGTCAGCCCCAGCATTTT.

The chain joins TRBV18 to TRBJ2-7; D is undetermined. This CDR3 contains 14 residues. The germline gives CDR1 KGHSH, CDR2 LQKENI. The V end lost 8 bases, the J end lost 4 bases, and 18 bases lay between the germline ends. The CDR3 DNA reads TGTGCCAGCACGAACAGCCTCTCGGAATACGAGCAGTACTTC. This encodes CASTNSLSEYEQYF.

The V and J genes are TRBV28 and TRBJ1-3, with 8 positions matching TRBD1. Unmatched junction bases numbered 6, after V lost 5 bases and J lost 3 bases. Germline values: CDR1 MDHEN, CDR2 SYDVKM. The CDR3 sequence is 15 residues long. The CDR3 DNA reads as TGTGCCAGCAGTCTACAGGGGGTATTTGGAAACACCATATATTTT. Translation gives CASSLQGVFGNTIYF.